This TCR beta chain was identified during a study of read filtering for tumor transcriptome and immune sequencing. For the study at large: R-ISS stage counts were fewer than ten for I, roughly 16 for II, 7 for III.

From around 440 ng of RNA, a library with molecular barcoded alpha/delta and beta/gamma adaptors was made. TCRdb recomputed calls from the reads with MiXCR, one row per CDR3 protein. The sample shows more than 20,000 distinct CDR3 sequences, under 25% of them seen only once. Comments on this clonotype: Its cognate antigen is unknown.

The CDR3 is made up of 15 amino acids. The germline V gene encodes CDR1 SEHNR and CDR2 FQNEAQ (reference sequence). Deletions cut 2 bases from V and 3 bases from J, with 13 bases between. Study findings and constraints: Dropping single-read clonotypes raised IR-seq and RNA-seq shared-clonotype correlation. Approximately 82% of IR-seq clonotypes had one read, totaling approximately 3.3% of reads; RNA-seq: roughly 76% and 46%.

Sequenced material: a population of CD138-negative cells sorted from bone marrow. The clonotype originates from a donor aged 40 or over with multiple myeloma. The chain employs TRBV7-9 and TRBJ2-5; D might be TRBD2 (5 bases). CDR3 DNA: TGTGCCAGCAGCTTATGGACTGGGTTTAAAGAGACCCAGTACTTC. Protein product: CASSLWTGFKETQYF.